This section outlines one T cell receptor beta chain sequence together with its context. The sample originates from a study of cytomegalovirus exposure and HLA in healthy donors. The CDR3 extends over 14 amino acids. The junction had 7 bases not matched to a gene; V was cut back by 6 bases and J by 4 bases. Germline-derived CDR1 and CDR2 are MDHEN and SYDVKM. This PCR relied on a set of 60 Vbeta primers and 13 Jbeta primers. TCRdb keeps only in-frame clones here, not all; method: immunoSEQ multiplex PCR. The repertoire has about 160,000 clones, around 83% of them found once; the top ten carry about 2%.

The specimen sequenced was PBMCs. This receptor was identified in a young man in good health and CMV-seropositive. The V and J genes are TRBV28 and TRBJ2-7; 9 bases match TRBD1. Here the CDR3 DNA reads TGTGCCAGCAGGCCCGGGACAGGGACGTACGAGCAGTACTTC. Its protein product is CASRPGTGTYEQYF.